This T cell receptor beta chain comes out of a study of cytomegalovirus exposure and HLA in healthy donors. In the case of this clone: The target antigen is unknown.

V was pared by 2 bases and J by 4 bases, with 9 bases between. The CDR3 extends over 14 amino acids. Germline CDR1 MNHNS, CDR2 SASEGT. Study observations and caveats: In a later analysis, TCR beta V- and J-gene trimming was associated with a missense DCLRE1C variant.

A multiplex PCR was run with 60 Vbeta primers and 13 Jbeta primers. This table comes from immunoSEQ multiplex PCR, and its TCRdb copy is limited to in-frame clones, with some not included. The sample yields around 220,000 clones, over 75% seen once. V is TRBV6-1 and J is TRBJ1-3, with D possibly TRBD1 on 5 matching bases. The sequencing input was PBMCs. The TCR sequence derives from a man between 18 and 29 years old in good health and CMV-seronegative. For the CDR3, the DNA is TGTGCCAGCAGTGAAATAGACAGAGGAAACACCATATATTTT. Its protein product is CASSEIDRGNTIYF.